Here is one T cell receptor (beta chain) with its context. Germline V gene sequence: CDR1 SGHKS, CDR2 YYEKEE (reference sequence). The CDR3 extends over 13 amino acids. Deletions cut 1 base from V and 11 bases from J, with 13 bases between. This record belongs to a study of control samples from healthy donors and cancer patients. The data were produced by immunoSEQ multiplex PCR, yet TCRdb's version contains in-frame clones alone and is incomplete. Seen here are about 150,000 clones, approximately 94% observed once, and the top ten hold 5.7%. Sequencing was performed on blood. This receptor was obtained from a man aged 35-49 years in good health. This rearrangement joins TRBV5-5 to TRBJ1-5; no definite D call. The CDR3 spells CASSLLEGMAQHF. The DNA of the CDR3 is TGTGCCAGCAGCTTGTTAGAGGGTATGGCCCAGCATTTT.